These 2 T cell receptor beta chains originate from one sample sequenced in a study of Graves' ophthalmopathy and Graves' hyperthyroidism. Investigators amplified TCR beta CDR3 regions from RNA transcripts. Second-round multiplex PCR came after a first-round RT-PCR that employed HTBI primers. TCRdb fed the multiplex PCR reads into MiXCR, producing one record per CDR3 protein. The sample has about 740,000 distinct CDR3 sequences, roughly two fifths seen once. Sequenced: peripheral blood. The receptor set was obtained from an adult man with Graves' ophthalmopathy.

The CDR3 protein is CASRDQGRRYGYTF. The CDR3 region has the DNA TGTGCCAGCAGAGACCAGGGGCGCAGGTATGGCTACACCTTC. V gene TRBV7-2 combines with J gene TRBJ1-2, with D possibly matching TRBD1 (6 bases). Trimming shortened V by 6 bases and J by 5 bases, and 16 bases separated the two germline ends. Germline V gives CDR1 SGHTA, CDR2 FQGNSA. There are 14 residues in the CDR3. Combining the CDR3 with reference TRBV7-2 and TRBJ1-2 gives the whole variable domain GAGVSQSPSNKVTEKGKDVELRCDPISGHTALYWYRQSLGQGLEFLIYFQGNSAPDKSGLPSDRFSAERTGGSVSTLTIQRTQQEDSAVYLCASRDQGRRYGYTFGSGTRLTVV.

The genes are TRBV25-1 and TRBJ2-2, with TRBD2 as a possible D gene (6 bases). CDR3 length equals 14 residues. CDR1 is MGHDK and CDR2 is SYGVNS in the germline V gene. V lost 7 bases to trimming and J lost 6 bases, with 15 bases between them. The CDR3 reads CASTLSGGAGELFF. CDR3 bases: TGTGCCAGCACCCTCAGTGGCGGGGCCGGGGAGCTGTTTTTT.